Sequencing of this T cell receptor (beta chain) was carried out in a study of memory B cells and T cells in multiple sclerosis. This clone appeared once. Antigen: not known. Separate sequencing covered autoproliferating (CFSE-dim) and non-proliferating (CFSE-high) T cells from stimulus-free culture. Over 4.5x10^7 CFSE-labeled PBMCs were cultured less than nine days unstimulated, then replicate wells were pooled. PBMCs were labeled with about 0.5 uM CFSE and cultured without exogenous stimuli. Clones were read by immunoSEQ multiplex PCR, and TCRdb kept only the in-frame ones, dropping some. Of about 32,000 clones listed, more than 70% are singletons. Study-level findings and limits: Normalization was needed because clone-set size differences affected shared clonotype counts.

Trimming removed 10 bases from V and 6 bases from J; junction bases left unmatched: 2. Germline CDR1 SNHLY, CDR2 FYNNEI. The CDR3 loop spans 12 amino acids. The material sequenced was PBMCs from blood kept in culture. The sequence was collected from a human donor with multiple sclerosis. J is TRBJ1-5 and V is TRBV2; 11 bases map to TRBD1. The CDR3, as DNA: TGTGCCACCGGGACAGGGGGTCAGCCCCAGCATTTT. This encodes CATGTGGQPQHF.